Each of the 10 T cell receptor beta chains below was sequenced from the same sample in a study of shared clonotypes between healthy human individuals. Clones were sequenced by immunoSEQ multiplex PCR, and TCRdb holds only the in-frame ones, with some missing. The sample yields about 380,000 clones, roughly 96% seen once. The sample taken for sequencing was memory CD8+ T cells sorted from blood. Subset noted: CD45RO+ cells pooled with CCR7-negative TemRA cells. The receptors were sampled from a young man in good health.

In DNA, the CDR3 is TGTGCCAGTTGGGGAGGAGGGGCAATAGATACGCAGTATTTT. It specifies CASWGGGAIDTQYF. This chain joins TRBV19 and TRBJ2-3; D perhaps matches TRBD2 (6 bases). V was clipped by 8 bases and J by 5 bases, with 17 bases between them. CDR3 length: 14 amino acids. The germline V gene has CDR1 LNHDA and CDR2 SQIVND (reference sequence). Variable domain in full (rest from reference TRBV19 and TRBJ2-3): DGGITQSPKYLFRKEGQNVTLSCEQNLNHDAMYWYRQDPGQGLRLIYYSQIVNDFQKGDIAEGYSVSREKKESFPLTVTSAQKNPTAFYLCASWGGGAIDTQYFGPGTRLTVL.

This sequence joins TRBV28 and TRBJ2-1; D is unresolved. The CDR3 runs 15 residues. CDR1 and CDR2 (germline): MDHEN, SYDVKM. V lost 3 bases and J lost 7, with 16 bases in between. In DNA form, the CDR3 reads TGTGCCAGCAGTTTGGACGGTTCGCGTTTTAATGAGCAGTTCTTC. The encoded protein is CASSLDGSRFNEQFF.

The chain links TRBV5-1 to TRBJ1-1; possible D gene TRBD1, 5 bases. The V gene's germline CDR1 is SGHRS and CDR2 YFSETQ. This CDR3 has 11 amino acids. Trimming stripped 5 bases from V and 10 bases from J, with 12 bases between. In DNA form, the CDR3 reads TGCGCCAGCAGGTTTGGCGGGGCAGCTTTCTTT. Residues: CASRFGGAAFF. The full variable domain, with the rest looked up from reference TRBV5-1 and TRBJ1-1, is KAGVTQTPRYLIKTRGQQVTLSCSPISGHRSVSWYQQTPGQGLQFLFEYFSETQRNKGNFPGRFSGRQFSNSRSEMNVSTLELGDSALYLCASRFGGAAFFGQGTRLTVV.

This chain connects TRBV19 to TRBJ2-1; D ambiguous. Germline lookup yields CDR1 LNHDA and CDR2 SQIVND (reference sequence). The V gene lost 7 bases and the J gene lost 6 bases, with 22 bases spanning the gap. The CDR3 length is 16 residues. CDR3 in amino acids: CASTDRWAEGRNEQFF. CDR3 DNA sequence: TGTGCCAGTACGGATCGGTGGGCAGAAGGCCGCAATGAGCAGTTCTTC.

The gene calls are TRBV13 and TRBJ2-7; no reliable D call. With 6 bases removed from V and 1 base from J, the gap between germline ends came to 13 bases. Germline loops: CDR1 PRHDT, CDR2 FYEKMQ (reference sequence). The CDR3 is 14 residues long. Here the CDR3 reads CASRDKKGSYEQYF. Written as DNA, the CDR3 is TGTGCCAGCAGGGATAAAAAAGGGTCCTACGAGCAGTACTTC.

The CDR3 DNA reads TGTGCCAGCCGGTATAGCACAGATACGCAGTATTTT. Translation: CASRYSTDTQYF. This chain uses TRBV6-1 with TRBJ2-3; no clear D gene. There are 12 residues in the CDR3. Per germline, CDR1 MNHNS and CDR2 SASEGT. Trimming took off 8 bases at V and 0 bases at J, with 6 bases between the two ends.

The chain combines TRBV18 with TRBJ1-4; weak D call: TRBD1 (5 bases). V was cut by 5 bases and J by 2 bases, with 12 bases left in between. Germline V gives CDR1 KGHSH, CDR2 LQKENI. The CDR3 sequence is 15 residues long. CDR3 in amino acids: CASSTAGSTNEKLFF. As DNA, the CDR3 is TGTGCCAGCTCAACCGCAGGGAGCACTAATGAAAAACTGTTTTTT.

This chain joins TRBV9 and TRBJ1-2; 8 bases fit TRBD1. CDR3 length equals 14 residues. V lost 3 bases and J lost 3; bases outside the gene matches: 4. Germline V lookup: CDR1 SGDLS, CDR2 YYNGEE. The CDR3 region has the DNA TGTGCCAGCAGCGCCACGACAGGGGACTATGGCTACACCTTC. Its protein product is CASSATTGDYGYTF.

This chain joins TRBV11-2 and TRBJ2-7; no definite D call. This CDR3 has 14 residues. CDR1 is SGHAT and CDR2 is FQNNGV in the germline V gene. Trimming cost V 5 bases and J 2 bases, with 13 bases left between them. Here the CDR3 reads CASSPPFEPYEQYF. The CDR3 DNA is TGTGCCAGCAGCCCTCCTTTTGAACCCTACGAGCAGTACTTC.

The genes are TRBV28 and TRBJ2-6; D gene ambiguous. Germline V gives CDR1 MDHEN, CDR2 SYDVKM. V gave up 4 bases and J gave up 0 bases, with 7 bases separating them. The CDR3 runs to 15 residues. The CDR3 DNA reads as TGTGCCAGCAGTTCCACGAGCTCTGGGGCCAACGTCCTGACTTTC. Translating gives CASSSTSSGANVLTF.